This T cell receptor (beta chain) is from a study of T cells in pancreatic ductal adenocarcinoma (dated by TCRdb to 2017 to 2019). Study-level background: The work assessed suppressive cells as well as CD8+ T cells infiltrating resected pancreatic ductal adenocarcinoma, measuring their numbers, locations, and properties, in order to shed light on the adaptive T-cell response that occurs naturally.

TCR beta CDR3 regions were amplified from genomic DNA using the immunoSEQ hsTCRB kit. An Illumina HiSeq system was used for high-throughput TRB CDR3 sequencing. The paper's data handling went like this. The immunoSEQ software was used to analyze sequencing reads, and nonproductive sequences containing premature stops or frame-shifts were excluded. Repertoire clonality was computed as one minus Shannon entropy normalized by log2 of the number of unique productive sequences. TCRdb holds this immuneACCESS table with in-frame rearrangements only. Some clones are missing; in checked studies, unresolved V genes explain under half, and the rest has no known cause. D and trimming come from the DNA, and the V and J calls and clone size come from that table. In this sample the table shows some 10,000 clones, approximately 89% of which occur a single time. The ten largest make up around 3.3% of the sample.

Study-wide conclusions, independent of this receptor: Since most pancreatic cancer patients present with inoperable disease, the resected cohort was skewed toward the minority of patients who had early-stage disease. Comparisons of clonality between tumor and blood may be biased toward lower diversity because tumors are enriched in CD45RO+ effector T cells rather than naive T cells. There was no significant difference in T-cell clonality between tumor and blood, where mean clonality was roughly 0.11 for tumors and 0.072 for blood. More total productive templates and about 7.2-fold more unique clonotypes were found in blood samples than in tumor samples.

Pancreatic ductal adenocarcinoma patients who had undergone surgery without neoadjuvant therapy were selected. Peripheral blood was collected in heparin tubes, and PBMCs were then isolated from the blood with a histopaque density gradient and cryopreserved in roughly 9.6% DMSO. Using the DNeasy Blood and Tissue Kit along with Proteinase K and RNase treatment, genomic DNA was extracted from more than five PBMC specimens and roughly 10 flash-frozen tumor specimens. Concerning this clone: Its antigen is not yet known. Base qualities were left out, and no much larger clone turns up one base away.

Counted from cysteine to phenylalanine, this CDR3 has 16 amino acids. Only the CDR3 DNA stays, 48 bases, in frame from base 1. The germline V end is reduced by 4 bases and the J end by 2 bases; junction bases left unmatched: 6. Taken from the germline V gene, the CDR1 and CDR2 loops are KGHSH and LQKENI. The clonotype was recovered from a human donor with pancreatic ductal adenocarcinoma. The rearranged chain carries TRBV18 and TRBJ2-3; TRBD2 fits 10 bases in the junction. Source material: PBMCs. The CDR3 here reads CASSRGLADITDTQYF. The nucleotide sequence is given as TGTGCCAGCTCACGCGGACTAGCGGATATCACAGATACGCAGTATTTT.